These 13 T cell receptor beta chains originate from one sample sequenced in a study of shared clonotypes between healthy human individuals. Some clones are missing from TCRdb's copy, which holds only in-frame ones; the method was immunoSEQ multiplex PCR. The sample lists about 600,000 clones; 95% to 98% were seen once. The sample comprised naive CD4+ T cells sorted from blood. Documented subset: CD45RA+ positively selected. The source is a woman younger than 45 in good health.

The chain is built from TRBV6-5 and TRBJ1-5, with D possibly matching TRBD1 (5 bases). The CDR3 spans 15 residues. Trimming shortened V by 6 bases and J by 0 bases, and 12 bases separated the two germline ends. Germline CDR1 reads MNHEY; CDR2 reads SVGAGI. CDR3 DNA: TGTGCCAGCAGCCCGGGACCTTTTAGCAATCAGCCCCAGCATTTT. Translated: CASSPGPFSNQPQHF.

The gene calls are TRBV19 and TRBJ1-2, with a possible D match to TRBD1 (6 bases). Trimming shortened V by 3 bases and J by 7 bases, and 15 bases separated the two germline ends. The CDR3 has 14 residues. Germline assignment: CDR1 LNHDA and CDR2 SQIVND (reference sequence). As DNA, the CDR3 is TGTGCCAGTAGTATTGTGGGCCAGGGGCCTGGCTACACCTTC. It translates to CASSIVGQGPGYTF.

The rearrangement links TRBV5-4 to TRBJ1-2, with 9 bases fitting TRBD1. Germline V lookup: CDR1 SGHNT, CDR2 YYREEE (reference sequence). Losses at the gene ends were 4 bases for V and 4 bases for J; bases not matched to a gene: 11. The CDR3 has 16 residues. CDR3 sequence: CASSTVNRDRAYGYTF. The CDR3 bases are TGTGCCAGCAGCACAGTGAACCGGGACAGGGCCTATGGCTACACCTTC.

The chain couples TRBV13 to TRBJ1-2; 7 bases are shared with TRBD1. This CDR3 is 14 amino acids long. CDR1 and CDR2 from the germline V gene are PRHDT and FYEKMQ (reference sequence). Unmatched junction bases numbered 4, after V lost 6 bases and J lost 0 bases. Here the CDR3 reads CASSRQGTNYGYTF. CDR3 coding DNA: TGTGCCAGCAGTCGACAGGGAACTAACTATGGCTACACCTTC.

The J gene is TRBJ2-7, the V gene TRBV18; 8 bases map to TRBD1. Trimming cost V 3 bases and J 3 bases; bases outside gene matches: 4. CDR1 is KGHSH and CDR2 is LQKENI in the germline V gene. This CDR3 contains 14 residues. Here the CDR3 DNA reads TGTGCCAGCTCACCGGCGGGGACAGGCTACGAGCAGTACTTC. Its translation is CASSPAGTGYEQYF.

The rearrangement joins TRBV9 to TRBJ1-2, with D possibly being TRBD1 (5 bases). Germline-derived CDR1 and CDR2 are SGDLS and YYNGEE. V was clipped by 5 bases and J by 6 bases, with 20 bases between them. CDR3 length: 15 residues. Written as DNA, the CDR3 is TGTGCCAGCAGACCAAGTGGGGGAGCCGGTCATGGCTACACCTTC. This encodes CASRPSGGAGHGYTF.

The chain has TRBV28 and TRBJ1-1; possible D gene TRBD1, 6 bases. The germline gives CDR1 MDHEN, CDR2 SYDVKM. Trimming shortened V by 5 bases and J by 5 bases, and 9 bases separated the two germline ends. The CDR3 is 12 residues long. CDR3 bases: TGTGCCAGCAGTAGGGGGTTTACTGAAGCTTTCTTT. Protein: CASSRGFTEAFF.

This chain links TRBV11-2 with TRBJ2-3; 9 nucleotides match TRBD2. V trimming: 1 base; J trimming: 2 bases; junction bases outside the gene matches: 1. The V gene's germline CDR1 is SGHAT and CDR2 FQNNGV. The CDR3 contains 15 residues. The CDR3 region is CASSLVAGATDTQYF. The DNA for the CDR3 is TGTGCCAGCAGCTTAGTAGCGGGGGCCACAGATACGCAGTATTTT.

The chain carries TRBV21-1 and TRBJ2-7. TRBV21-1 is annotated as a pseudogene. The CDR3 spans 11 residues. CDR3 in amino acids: CASSKNYEQYF. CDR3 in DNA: TGTGCCAGCAGCAAAAACTACGAGCAGTACTTC.

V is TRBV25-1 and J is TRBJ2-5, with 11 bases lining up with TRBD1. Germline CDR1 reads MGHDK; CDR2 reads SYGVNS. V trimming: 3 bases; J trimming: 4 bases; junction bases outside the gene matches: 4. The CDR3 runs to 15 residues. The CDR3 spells CASSEDRGLGETQYF. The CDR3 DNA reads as TGTGCCAGCAGTGAGGACAGGGGGCTAGGAGAGACCCAGTACTTC. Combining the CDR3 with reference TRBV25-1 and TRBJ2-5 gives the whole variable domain EADIYQTPRYLVIGTGKKITLECSQTMGHDKMYWYQQDPGMELHLIHYSYGVNSTEKGDLSSESTVSRIRTEHFPLTLESARPSHTSQYLCASSEDRGLGETQYFGPGTRLLVL.

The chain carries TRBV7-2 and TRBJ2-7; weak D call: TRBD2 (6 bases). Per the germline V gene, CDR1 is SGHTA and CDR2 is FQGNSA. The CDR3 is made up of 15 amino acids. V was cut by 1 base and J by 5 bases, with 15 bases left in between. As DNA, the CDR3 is TGTGCCAGCAGCTTAGTCGCGGGATTAATCGACGAGCAGTACTTC. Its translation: CASSLVAGLIDEQYF.

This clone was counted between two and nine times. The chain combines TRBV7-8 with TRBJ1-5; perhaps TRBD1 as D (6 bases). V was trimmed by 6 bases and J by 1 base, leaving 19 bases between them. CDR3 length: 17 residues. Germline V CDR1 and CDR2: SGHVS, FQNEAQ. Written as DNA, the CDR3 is TGTGCCAGCAGTCAGCGACAGGAGTGGAGGAGCAATCAGCCCCAGCATTTT. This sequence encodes CASSQRQEWRSNQPQHF.

Here the CDR3 reads CASSLEVAGEGETQYF. CDR3 in DNA: TGTGCCAGTTCCCTTGAGGTAGCGGGAGAGGGAGAGACCCAGTACTTC. V is TRBV2 and J is TRBJ2-5; 9 bases fit TRBD2. The CDR3 length is 16 residues. Germline CDR1 reads SNHLY; CDR2 reads FYNNEI. The junction had 15 bases not matched to a gene; V was cut back by 9 bases and J by 4 bases.